The 7 T cell receptor beta chains listed next were all sequenced from one sample in a study of CD8 T cells in ankylosing spondylitis. Study-wide points: Seemingly distinctive of ankylosing spondylitis blood was a TCR beta motif formed by eight highly homologous variants.

The antigens for these receptors are not known. MiXCR, run by TCRdb on the 5' RACE reads, gives a single entry per CDR3 protein. The table shows approximately 520,000 distinct CDR3 sequences, with 5.3% occurring only once. The specimen was blood, either unsorted or a sorted T cell fraction (not recorded which). The receptors derive from a male donor with ankylosing spondylitis.

This clonotype has just a few counts. The chain is built from TRBV5-1 and TRBJ2-4; 10 nucleotides agree with TRBD1. J gave up 4 bases and V 4 bases, and 11 bases lay outside the gene matches. This CDR3 region has 17 residues. CDR1 and CDR2 from the germline V gene are SGHRS and YFSETQ. CDR3 sequence reads: CASSLTKGQGSKNIQYF. The CDR3 DNA reads as TGCGCCAGCAGCCTAACCAAGGGACAGGGGTCGAAAAACATTCAGTACTTC.

There are a few counts of this clonotype. The V and J genes are TRBV7-2 and TRBJ2-7; 13 bases line up with TRBD2. The length of the CDR3 is 15 residues. CDR1 and CDR2 (germline): SGHTA, FQGNSA. Losses at the gene ends were 3 bases for V and 3 bases for J; bases not matched to a gene: 2. The CDR3 protein is CASSFGTSGNYEQYF. As DNA, the CDR3 is TGTGCCAGCAGCTTCGGGACTAGCGGGAACTACGAGCAGTACTTC. Drawing the rest from reference TRBV7-2 and TRBJ2-7, the complete variable domain is GAGVSQSPSNKVTEKGKDVELRCDPISGHTALYWYRQSLGQGLEFLIYFQGNSAPDKSGLPSDRFSAERTGGSVSTLTIQRTQQEDSAVYLCASSFGTSGNYEQYFGPGTRLTVT.

In this sample, this clonotype turned up many times. The rearrangement uses TRBV20-1 and TRBJ2-3, with D perhaps TRBD2 (6 bases). This CDR3 contains 13 residues. V was clipped by 1 base and J by 4 bases, with 9 bases between them. Germline lookup yields CDR1 DFQATT and CDR2 SNEGSKA (reference sequence). Here the CDR3 reads CSARGTTPDTQYF. The CDR3 nucleotides are TGCAGTGCTAGAGGGACTACTCCAGATACGCAGTATTTT.

This clonotype was recorded at least ten times. The gene calls are TRBV27 and TRBJ2-7; D is undetermined. The CDR3 is 15 amino acids. Trimming shortened V by 0 bases and J by 4 bases, and 13 bases separated the two germline ends. Germline CDR1 MNHEY, CDR2 SMNVEV (reference sequence). Written as DNA, the CDR3 is TGTGCCAGCAGTTTATCGAGCCCTCTCTGGTACGAGCAGTACTTC. Its translation: CASSLSSPLWYEQYF.

This clonotype was seen ten or more times. In DNA, the CDR3 is TGCGCCAGCAGGAGAGGCTCCTATAATTCACCCCTCCACTTT. Translating gives CASRRGSYNSPLHF. The chain uses TRBV5-1 and TRBJ1-6, with D uncertain. CDR1 is SGHRS and CDR2 is YFSETQ in the germline V gene. CDR3 size: 14 residues. Trimming left V 5 bases short and J 0 bases short, with 6 bases between.

The J gene is TRBJ2-5, the V gene TRBV4-1; the match to TRBD1 covers 7 bases. The V gene's germline CDR1 is MGHRA and CDR2 YSYEKL. The junction had 5 bases not matched to a gene; V was cut back by 0 bases and J by 4 bases. The CDR3 is 15 residues long. DNA of the CDR3: TGCGCCAGCAGCCAAGACGGGGCAGGGGGAGAGACCCAGTACTTC. This gives the protein CASSQDGAGGETQYF.

This clonotype was detected many times. The V gene is TRBV29-1, the J gene TRBJ2-5, with D hard to call. The germline CDR1 and CDR2 sequences are SQVTM and ANQGSEA. Trimming removed 2 bases from V and 4 bases from J, with 17 bases in between. The CDR3 sequence is 15 residues long. The CDR3 region is CSVERQAARPETQYF. The DNA for the CDR3 is TGCAGCGTTGAAAGGCAGGCCGCCAGACCAGAGACCCAGTACTTC.